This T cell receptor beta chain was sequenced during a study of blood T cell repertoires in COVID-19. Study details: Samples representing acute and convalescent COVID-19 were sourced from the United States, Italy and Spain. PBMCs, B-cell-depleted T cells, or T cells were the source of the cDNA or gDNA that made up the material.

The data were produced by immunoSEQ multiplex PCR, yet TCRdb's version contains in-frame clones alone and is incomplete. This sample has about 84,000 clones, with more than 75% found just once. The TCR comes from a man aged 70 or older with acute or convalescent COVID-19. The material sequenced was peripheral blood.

The CDR3 is CASSDRGSGDEQYF. For the CDR3, the DNA is TGTGCCAGCAGCGACAGGGGGTCAGGAGACGAGCAGTACTTC. The J gene is TRBJ2-7, the V gene TRBV6-5; the match to TRBD1 covers 9 bases. There are 14 residues in the CDR3. Looked up from germline, CDR1 is MNHEY and CDR2 is SVGAGI. V lost 6 bases and J lost 5; bases outside the gene matches: 8.